The 4 T cell receptor beta chains below come from one sample, sequenced in a study of radiotherapy plus CTLA-4 blockade in lung cancer. The repertoire was sequenced with immunoSEQ multiplex PCR; TCRdb's copy has only in-frame clones and lacks some. Found here are around 72,000 clones, 78% of them singletons; the top ten hold around 7%. Sequencing was performed on peripheral blood, taken from a patient treated with radiotherapy plus ipilimumab. Every receptor here comes from a human donor with non-small cell lung cancer who had a complete response to radiotherapy plus ipilimumab.

V is TRBV5-6 and J is TRBJ1-1; no definite D call. Germline V gene sequence: CDR1 SGHDT, CDR2 YYEEEE. The CDR3 is 17 amino acids. V shed 3 bases and J shed 7 bases, with 25 bases lying between them. For the CDR3, the DNA is TGTGCCAGCAGCTCCACGAACAGAGGTCTAGTTGGAGGTGAAGCTTTCTTT. Translation: CASSSTNRGLVGGEAFF.

V is TRBV19 and J is TRBJ1-3; 10 bases are a match to TRBD1. The germline V gene encodes CDR1 LNHDA and CDR2 SQIVND (reference sequence). This CDR3 is 15 amino acids long. Germline trimming cut 7 bases from V and 1 base from J; bases unmatched to any gene: 4. The CDR3 DNA follows: TGTGCCAGTACCCGGACAGGGGGATCTGGAAACACCATATATTTT. Protein product: CASTRTGGSGNTIYF.

Comments on this clone: At one of its ends the junction is not consistent with the germline gene, which may arise from a read error. This chain connects TRBV30 to TRBJ2-3, with D perhaps TRBD2 (6 bases). Germline CDR1 and CDR2: GTSNPN and SVGIG (reference sequence). The CDR3 sequence is 15 residues long. In DNA, the CDR3 is TGTACCTGGAGTCCAGCGGGCGGTTCCCGGGATACGCAGTATTTT. Its protein product is CTWSPAGGSRDTQYF.

CDR3: CASKDRGWTEAFF. Written as DNA, the CDR3 is TGTGCCAGTAAGGACAGGGGTTGGACTGAAGCTTTCTTT. The V and J genes are TRBV19 and TRBJ1-1; 9 nucleotides align to TRBD1. CDR3 length: 13 residues. Germline values: CDR1 LNHDA, CDR2 SQIVND (reference sequence). V was clipped by 7 bases and J by 5 bases; unmatched bases: 5.